These 13 T cell receptor beta chains originate from one sample sequenced in a study of immune evolution from preneoplasia to lung adenocarcinoma. The protocol was immunoSEQ multiplex PCR, while the TCRdb copy is restricted to in-frame clones and leaves out a portion. The data hold some 6,000 clones, with about three quarters observed a single time. The material sequenced was FFPE lung adenocarcinoma in situ tissue. The receptors here all came from a person aged 55-79 years with lung adenocarcinoma.

The rearrangement links TRBV18 to TRBJ2-6, with TRBD1 identical over 7 bases. The CDR3 loop spans 18 amino acids. J was trimmed by 0 bases and V by 4 bases; bases with no gene match: 9. Germline loops: CDR1 KGHSH, CDR2 LQKENI. The CDR3 loop is CASSRTGTDHSGANVLTF. CDR3 bases: TGTGCCAGCTCACGAACCGGGACAGACCACTCTGGGGCCAACGTCCTGACTTTC.

V is TRBV7-8 and J is TRBJ2-1, with unresolved D. Trimming left V 5 bases short and J 9 bases short, with 20 bases between. This CDR3 spans 15 amino acids. CDR1 SGHVS and CDR2 FQNEAQ come from the germline V gene. The CDR3 nucleotides are TGTGCCAGCAGCCGTACTTGGGCTGGGCCGGGTGAGCAGTTCTTC. Encoded protein: CASSRTWAGPGEQFF.

This chain joins TRBV5-8 and TRBJ2-1; D gene uncertain. The CDR3 spans 12 residues. The germline gives CDR1 SGHTS, CDR2 YDEGEE. With 2 bases removed from V and 7 bases from J, the gap between germline ends came to 7 bases. As DNA, the CDR3 is TGTGCCAGCAGCTTTAACGGGAATGAGCAGTTCTTC. Its protein is CASSFNGNEQFF.

This sequence joins TRBV7-9 and TRBJ1-6; 7 bases align to TRBD1. The CDR3 extends over 14 amino acids. The germline V gene encodes CDR1 SEHNR and CDR2 FQNEAQ (reference sequence). V was clipped by 4 bases and J by 6 bases; unmatched bases: 3. The CDR3 spells CASSSGQSNSPLHF. In nucleotides, the CDR3 is TGTGCCAGCAGCTCGGGACAGAGTAATTCACCCCTCCACTTT. The full variable domain, with the rest looked up from reference TRBV7-9 and TRBJ1-6, is DTGVSQNPRHKITKRGQNVTFRCDPISEHNRLYWYRQTLGQGPEFLTYFQNEAQLEKSRLLSDRFSAERPKGSFSTLEIQRTEQGDSAMYLCASSSGQSNSPLHFGNGTRLTVT.

The V call is TRBV7-8, the J call TRBJ2-2; TRBD2 is a possible D gene (5 bases). CDR1 is SGHVS and CDR2 is FQNEAQ in the germline V gene. Trimming left V 2 bases short and J 6 bases short, with 22 bases between. The CDR3 length is 18 residues. CDR3 amino acids: CASSLKGATRSPAGELFF. In nucleotides, the CDR3 is TGTGCCAGCAGCTTAAAAGGAGCTACTAGGAGCCCTGCCGGGGAGCTGTTTTTT.

CDR3 nucleotides: TGTGCCAGCAGCTCCATCCACGGGGGGATCTACGAGCAGTACTTC. It is translated as CASSSIHGGIYEQYF. The V and J genes are TRBV7-8 and TRBJ2-7; 7 positions match TRBD2. Losses at the gene ends were 4 bases for V and 3 bases for J; bases not matched to a gene: 9. From germline, CDR1 is SGHVS and CDR2 FQNEAQ. The length of the CDR3 is 15 residues.

J is TRBJ2-7 and V is TRBV11-1; 7 bases line up with TRBD1. With V trimmed by 3 bases and J by 7 bases, 6 bases remained unmatched. The germline CDR1 and CDR2 sequences are SGHAT and FQDESV (reference sequence). This CDR3 is built from 13 residues. In DNA form, the CDR3 reads TGTGCCAGCAGCTTGGGGACAGACGGGGAGCAGTACTTC. It translates to CASSLGTDGEQYF.

As regards this clone: Other DNA sequences from this sample encode an identical CDR3 as well. This chain links TRBV30 with TRBJ1-1; D perhaps matches TRBD1 (6 bases). Germline CDR1 and CDR2: GTSNPN and SVGIG (reference sequence). The V end lost 2 bases, the J end lost 3 bases, and 13 bases lay between the germline ends. CDR3 length: 14 amino acids. In DNA form, the CDR3 reads TGTGCCTGGAGTCGCTTCGAGGGGGACACTGAAGCTTTCTTT. As protein: CAWSRFEGDTEAFF.

This chain connects TRBV6-1 to TRBJ1-1, with D tentatively TRBD1 (6 bases). Per the germline V gene, CDR1 is MNHNS and CDR2 is SASEGT. Trimming took off 5 bases at V and 4 bases at J, with 14 bases between the two ends. This CDR3 is 14 amino acids long. CDR3 nucleotide sequence: TGTGCCAGCAGTAACAGGGTTTTCGCCACTGAAGCTTTCTTT. Its translation is CASSNRVFATEAFF.

This chain uses TRBV7-8 with TRBJ1-1; D is ambiguous. Trimming removed 0 bases from V and 0 bases from J, with 11 bases in between. The CDR3 consists of 16 residues. Germline lookup yields CDR1 SGHVS and CDR2 FQNEAQ. The CDR3 sequence is CASSLATPAMNTEAFF. The DNA of the CDR3 is TGTGCCAGCAGCTTAGCTACACCTGCGATGAACACTGAAGCTTTCTTT.

V is TRBV7-2 and J is TRBJ1-5; D is ambiguous. V lost 2 bases and J 1 base, leaving 12 bases between the germline ends. Germline V gives CDR1 SGHTA, CDR2 FQGNSA. The CDR3 totals 16 residues. This chain's CDR3 is CASSLRPSRSNQPQHF. CDR3 in DNA: TGTGCCAGCAGCTTAAGACCATCAAGGAGCAATCAGCCCCAGCATTTT.

The chain carries TRBV5-1 and TRBJ1-1; D gene ambiguous. This CDR3 spans 14 amino acids. Trimming took off 1 base at V and 3 bases at J, with 10 bases between the two ends. The germline gives CDR1 SGHRS, CDR2 YFSETQ. CDR3 sequence reads: CASSLSLLDTEAFF. For the CDR3, the DNA is TGCGCCAGCAGCTTGTCTCTTCTGGACACTGAAGCTTTCTTT.

CDR3 sequence reads: CAWSVRDRGRGQPQHF. In DNA, the CDR3 is TGTGCCTGGAGTGTACGGGACAGGGGGCGCGGTCAGCCCCAGCATTTT. The rearrangement uses TRBV30 and TRBJ1-5, with TRBD1 matching 12 bases. Looked up from germline, CDR1 is GTSNPN and CDR2 is SVGIG (reference sequence). V lost 0 bases and J lost 6; bases outside the gene matches: 6. CDR3 length equals 16 residues.